These 22 T cell receptor beta chains came from one sample sequenced in a study of CD8 T cells in Susac syndrome. Random hexamers were used to reverse transcribe an amount of about 0.45 to 1 ug RNA. TCRdb reprocessed the immunoSEQ multiplex PCR reads with MiXCR, giving one entry per CDR3 protein. The sample has about 200,000 distinct CDR3 sequences, about 94% seen once; the top ten hold 0.093%. Specimen: CD4+ T cells from PBMCs. All receptors come from a human donor with multiple sclerosis.

CDR3 coding DNA: TGTGCCAGCAGTGAGCCGGGACAGGGGGTTAGCTACACCTTC. Its translation: CASSEPGQGVSYTF. V gene TRBV12-3 or TRBV12-4 combines with J gene TRBJ1-2; 11 nucleotides match TRBD1. The CDR3 has 14 residues. J gave up 9 bases and V 5 bases, and 8 bases lay outside the gene matches.

The chain employs TRBV7-3 and TRBJ2-7; D is ambiguous. V lost 5 bases, J lost 7 bases, and 15 bases lay in between. CDR1 is SGHTA and CDR2 is FQGTGA in the germline V gene. The CDR3 totals 13 residues. CDR3 protein: CASSRSTHWEQYF. Written as DNA, the CDR3 is TGTGCCAGCAGCCGCTCGACTCATTGGGAGCAGTACTTC.

V usage is TRBV27 and J usage is TRBJ2-3; possibly TRBD1 or TRBD2 for D (5 bases each). The V gene lost 2 bases and the J gene lost 0 bases, with 12 bases spanning the gap. Germline V lookup: CDR1 MNHEY, CDR2 SMNVEV (reference sequence). The CDR3 runs to 16 residues. CDR3 DNA: TGTGCCAGCAGTTTACTCGGGACGGCTAGCACAGATACGCAGTATTTT. Protein: CASSLLGTASTDTQYF.

The rearrangement uses TRBV20-1 and TRBJ2-7; D is perhaps TRBD1 (5 bases). The V end lost 6 bases, the J end lost 2 bases, and 14 bases lay between the germline ends. The CDR3 has 13 residues. Looked up from germline, CDR1 is DFQATT and CDR2 is SNEGSKA (reference sequence). The CDR3 nucleotides are TGCAGTGCAGCCACGGACAAGACCTACGAGCAGTACTTC. This codes for CSAATDKTYEQYF.

The chain employs TRBV2 and TRBJ1-1; D is ambiguous. The germline V gene has CDR1 SNHLY and CDR2 FYNNEI. This CDR3 has 17 amino acids. V lost 3 bases and J lost 0, with 17 bases in between. This chain's CDR3 is CASSERVGATVNTEAFF. The CDR3 DNA reads TGTGCCAGCAGTGAGAGGGTGGGCGCCACAGTGAACACTGAAGCTTTCTTT.

This chain joins TRBV2 and TRBJ2-2; D is uncertain. Trimming removed 5 bases from V and 6 bases from J, with 10 bases in between. The CDR3 runs to 13 residues. Germline V lookup: CDR1 SNHLY, CDR2 FYNNEI. In nucleotides, the CDR3 is TGTGCCAGCAGTCGAGGAATCGCCGGGGAGCTGTTTTTT. Protein sequence: CASSRGIAGELFF.

This chain uses TRBV3-1 with TRBJ2-7; 14 nucleotides match TRBD2. This CDR3 has 17 amino acids. Germline V gene sequence: CDR1 LGHDT, CDR2 YNNKEL (reference sequence). The trim removed 3 bases at V and 7 bases at J, leaving 11 bases unmatched. CDR3: CASSQGTSGGPYGEQYF. The CDR3 DNA is TGTGCCAGCAGCCAGGGGACTAGCGGGGGACCCTACGGGGAGCAGTACTTC.

This clonotype was detected only once. The V call is TRBV30, the J call TRBJ2-7; D uncertain. The V end lost 2 bases, the J end lost 3 bases, and 14 bases lay between the germline ends. The CDR3 is made up of 14 amino acids. The germline CDR1 and CDR2 sequences are GTSNPN and SVGIG (reference sequence). The CDR3 nucleotides are TGTGCCTGGAGTAAAGAGGCGGTGTTCTACGAGCAGTACTTC. This codes for CAWSKEAVFYEQYF.

This clonotype was counted once. The chain joins TRBV23-1 to TRBJ2-7; perhaps TRBD1 as D (5 bases). TRBV23-1 is flagged as an ORF with uncertain function. The CDR3 sequence is 12 residues long. The germline V and J ends were trimmed by 8 bases and 3 bases, with 11 bases remaining between them. CDR3 DNA: TGCGCCAGCGGGGCAGAGAACTACGAGCAGTACTTC. It codes for CASGAENYEQYF.

This clonotype occurred once. The rearrangement links TRBV20-1 to TRBJ2-1; TRBD1 aligns across 7 bases. Germline CDR1 reads DFQATT; CDR2 reads SNEGSKA (reference sequence). This CDR3 has 13 amino acids. Losses at the gene ends were 6 bases for V and 2 bases for J; bases not matched to a gene: 4. CDR3 bases: TGCAGTGCGATGGGGACAGCCTACAATGAGCAGTTCTTC. Translation gives CSAMGTAYNEQFF.

The chain links TRBV7-9 to TRBJ2-5, with D possibly called TRBD1 or TRBD2 (6 bases each). This CDR3 has 16 amino acids. V was trimmed by 4 bases and J by 0 bases, leaving 15 bases between them. CDR1 is SEHNR and CDR2 is FQNEAQ in the germline V gene (reference sequence). CDR3 nucleotides: TGTGCCAGCAGCTCACGGGGGCTTTTCAACCAAGAGACCCAGTACTTC. This translates into CASSSRGLFNQETQYF. The entire variable domain, with the rest obtained from reference TRBV7-9 and TRBJ2-5, is as follows: DTGVSQNPRHKITKRGQNVTFRCDPISEHNRLYWYRQTLGQGPEFLTYFQNEAQLEKSRLLSDRFSAERPKGSFSTLEIQRTEQGDSAMYLCASSSRGLFNQETQYFGPGTRLLVL.

As regards this clonotype: Relative to the germline gene, one junction end is altered; a read error may explain this. The chain joins TRBV3-1 to TRBJ2-1; TRBD2 aligns across 11 bases. The CDR3 length is 14 residues. Germline V gene lookup returns CDR1 LGHDT and CDR2 YNNKEL (reference sequence). The CDR3 bases are TGTGCCAGCACCCAACTAGCGGGGGCGAGTGAGCAGTTCTTC. Translated, it gives CASTQLAGASEQFF.

The V and J genes are TRBV7-7 and TRBJ2-5; 8 bases match TRBD1. Germline values: CDR1 SSHAT, CDR2 FNYEAQ (reference sequence). CDR3 length equals 13 residues. CDR3 sequence reads: CARHHDRGTTQYF. The CDR3 bases are TGTGCTAGGCACCACGACAGGGGAACGACCCAGTACTTC.

V is TRBV11-3 and J is TRBJ2-7, with a tentative D call TRBD2 (6 bases). Germline V lookup: CDR1 SGHNT, CDR2 YENEEA. V was pared by 1 base and J by 0 bases, with 16 bases between. The CDR3 totals 17 residues. The CDR3 nucleotides read TGTGCCAGCAGCTTAGGGGGCTGGGGGGACTTCTCCTACGAGCAGTACTTC. Translating gives CASSLGGWGDFSYEQYF.

V gene TRBV19 combines with J gene TRBJ2-3; D perhaps matches TRBD1 (6 bases). There are 15 residues in the CDR3. Germline V gives CDR1 LNHDA, CDR2 SQIVND (reference sequence). Trimming pared 7 bases from V and 2 bases from J, leaving 16 bases between. The CDR3 loop is CASTGRTAITDTQYF. For the CDR3, the DNA is TGTGCCAGTACTGGAAGGACAGCGATCACAGATACGCAGTATTTT.

V and J are TRBV20-1 and TRBJ2-3, with D unclear. This CDR3 comprises 16 residues. The germline V and J ends were trimmed by 3 bases and 6 bases, with 22 bases remaining between them. Germline V gene sequence: CDR1 DFQATT, CDR2 SNEGSKA (reference sequence). The DNA for the CDR3 is TGCAGTGCTAGTTCTCGAGCGCTGTTGGTTCGGGATACGCAGTATTTT. This translates into CSASSRALLVRDTQYF.

The V gene is TRBV7-2, the J gene TRBJ2-5; 9 bases map to TRBD1. Per germline, CDR1 SGHTA and CDR2 FQGNSA. V was clipped by 3 bases and J by 6 bases; unmatched bases: 5. This CDR3 region has 14 residues. The CDR3 loop is CASSFDRGAQTQYF. CDR3 coding DNA: TGTGCCAGCAGCTTTGACAGGGGGGCACAGACCCAGTACTTC.

V usage is TRBV29-1 and J usage is TRBJ2-1, with D maybe TRBD2 (6 bases). Trimming took off 7 bases at V and 5 bases at J, with 6 bases between the two ends. The CDR3 has 10 residues. Germline CDR1 and CDR2: SQVTM and ANQGSEA. The CDR3 DNA is TGCAGCGGGGGGGACAATGAGCAGTTCTTC. Translated: CSGGDNEQFF.

This clonotype was counted a single time. The rearrangement joins TRBV30 to TRBJ2-7; tentative D call: TRBD1 (6 bases). Germline CDR1 and CDR2: GTSNPN and SVGIG (reference sequence). Deletions cut 5 bases from V and 2 bases from J, with 16 bases between. The CDR3 consists of 14 residues. The CDR3 nucleotides are TGTGCCTGGGTTGACAGGAGGAATACCTACGAGCAGTACTTC. Translated: CAWVDRRNTYEQYF.

V gene TRBV6-4 combines with J gene TRBJ2-2; weak D call: TRBD2 (5 bases). This CDR3 region has 14 residues. V gave up 8 bases and J gave up 1 base, with 11 bases separating them. The germline V gene has CDR1 MRHNA and CDR2 SNTAGT. CDR3 DNA: TGTGCCAGCGGGAAAGGGAGGAACACCGGGGAGCTGTTTTTT. It codes for CASGKGRNTGELFF.

V and J are TRBV6-1 and TRBJ2-1; D may be TRBD1 or TRBD2 (5 bases each). V was clipped by 5 bases and J by 1 base, with 12 bases between them. Germline V gene sequence: CDR1 MNHNS, CDR2 SASEGT. The CDR3 runs 15 residues. In nucleotides, the CDR3 is TGTGCCAGCAGTAATAGAGGGGTGTCCTACAATGAGCAGTTCTTC. Protein sequence: CASSNRGVSYNEQFF.

This clonotype was seen just once. The chain is built from TRBV12-5 and TRBJ1-1, with D unresolved. V was shortened by 1 base and J by 9 bases, with 9 bases between the two germline ends. Per the germline V gene, CDR1 is LGHNT and CDR2 is FRNRAP. This CDR3 has 12 residues. The CDR3 protein is CASGLGPGKAFF. CDR3 in DNA: TGTGCTAGTGGTTTGGGACCTGGGAAAGCTTTCTTT.